The 15 T cell receptor beta chains listed next were all sequenced from one sample in a study of cytomegalovirus exposure and HLA in healthy donors. Vbeta (60) and Jbeta (13) primers were used in the PCR. The data were produced by immunoSEQ multiplex PCR, yet TCRdb's version contains in-frame clones alone and is incomplete. The sample lists 130,000 or so clones, about four fifths occurring once. The sequencing input was PBMCs. The origin of the receptors is a young man in good health and CMV-seronegative.

The rearrangement links TRBV29-1 to TRBJ2-7; 12 bases are a match to TRBD2. CDR1 is SQVTM and CDR2 is ANQGSEA in the germline V gene. CDR3 length: 14 residues. Germline trimming cut 6 bases from V and 5 bases from J; bases unmatched to any gene: 8. The CDR3 bases are TGCAGCGTCCCTAGCGGGAGGGCCTTAGACGAGCAGTACTTC. It specifies CSVPSGRALDEQYF.

The V gene is TRBV5-6, the J gene TRBJ1-1; TRBD1 is a possible D gene (6 bases). Germline V gene data show CDR1 as SGHDT and CDR2 as YYEEEE. This CDR3 spans 15 amino acids. Trimming removed 4 bases from V and 5 bases from J, with 18 bases in between. DNA for the CDR3: TGTGCCAGCAGCGCCTTACAGGGCTGGAGGACTGAAGCTTTCTTT. It translates to CASSALQGWRTEAFF. The complete variable domain, with remaining parts taken from reference TRBV5-6 and TRBJ1-1, reads DAGVTQSPTHLIKTRGQQVTLRCSPKSGHDTVSWYQQALGQGPQFIFQYYEEEERQRGNFPDRFSGHQFPNYSSELNVNALLLGDSALYLCASSALQGWRTEAFFGQGTRLTVV.

In DNA form, the CDR3 reads TGCGCCAGCAGCTCTACAGAAATAAGACAGACCCAGTACTTC. Protein product: CASSSTEIRQTQYF. The chain employs TRBV5-1 and TRBJ2-5; D not certain. This CDR3 has 14 amino acids. Germline CDR1 and CDR2: SGHRS and YFSETQ. V shed 3 bases and J shed 6 bases, with 15 bases lying between them.

V and J are TRBV28 and TRBJ2-3; no clear D gene. V was shortened by 5 bases and J by 7 bases, with 10 bases between the two germline ends. CDR3 length: 12 amino acids. CDR1 MDHEN and CDR2 SYDVKM come from the germline V gene. DNA for the CDR3: TGTGCCAGCAGTCCAACTACCTATACGCAGTATTTT. Its translation: CASSPTTYTQYF.

The sample holds one count of this clone. The chain carries TRBV11-2 and TRBJ2-3, with 9 bases aligning to TRBD2. J lost 0 bases, V lost 1 base, and 2 bases had no gene match. This CDR3 region has 16 residues. The V gene's germline CDR1 is SGHAT and CDR2 FQNNGV. The CDR3 protein is CASSLGLAGSTDTQYF. CDR3 DNA sequence: TGTGCCAGCAGCTTAGGCCTAGCGGGAAGCACAGATACGCAGTATTTT.

This clone came up a few times. The chain uses TRBV28 and TRBJ1-2, with D maybe TRBD1 (5 bases). Per the germline V gene, CDR1 is MDHEN and CDR2 is SYDVKM. V was clipped by 8 bases and J by 2 bases, with 12 bases between them. The CDR3 is made up of 13 amino acids. The CDR3 reads CASLAGTNYGYTF. DNA for the CDR3: TGTGCCAGCCTCGCGGGGACGAACTATGGCTACACCTTC.

This clone has a handful of counts. The chain links TRBV7-9 to TRBJ2-7, with 7 positions matching TRBD2. The CDR3 is 14 residues long. V shed 8 bases, J shed 6 bases, and the junction held 13 bases outside the gene matches. Per germline, CDR1 SEHNR and CDR2 FQNEAQ (reference sequence). The CDR3 DNA reads as TGTGCCAGCCACTTCACGGGGGGAGGAGGCGAGCAGTACTTC. Translation gives CASHFTGGGGEQYF.

CDR3 sequence reads: CASRPRVRPLYEQYF. As DNA, the CDR3 is TGTGCCAGCAGGCCTCGTGTACGTCCCCTCTACGAGCAGTACTTC. V gene TRBV5-6 combines with J gene TRBJ2-5; D uncertain. The J call could be wrong; TRBJ2-7 is a better fit for the DNA end. Germline assignment: CDR1 SGHDT and CDR2 YYEEEE. The CDR3 runs to 15 residues.

This clone was detected only a few times. The rearrangement uses TRBV6-6 and TRBJ2-7; maybe TRBD2 (6 bases). Germline CDR1 and CDR2: MNHNY and SVGAGI (reference sequence). This CDR3 has 15 amino acids. V was shortened by 2 bases and J by 0 bases, with 11 bases between the two germline ends. The CDR3 spells CASSYGGLSSYEQYF. The CDR3 bases are TGTGCCAGCAGTTACGGAGGGCTGAGCTCCTACGAGCAGTACTTC.

The chain links TRBV5-6 to TRBJ2-5, with no clear D. This CDR3 spans 14 amino acids. V was trimmed by 2 bases and J by 0 bases, leaving 8 bases between them. Germline V gene lookup returns CDR1 SGHDT and CDR2 YYEEEE. In DNA form, the CDR3 reads TGTGCCAGCAGCTTAATATCCTACCAAGAGACCCAGTACTTC. Protein product: CASSLISYQETQYF.

This clone was observed a few times. V usage is TRBV4-2 and J usage is TRBJ2-1; 9 bases line up with TRBD2. The CDR3 loop spans 18 amino acids. V lost 6 bases to trimming and J lost 8 bases; unmatched junction nucleotides: 20. Germline CDR1 reads LGHNA; CDR2 reads YNFKEQ. The CDR3 here is CASSLGLAGFFEGDEQFF. The CDR3 DNA sequence: TGTGCCAGCAGTCTGGGGCTAGCGGGATTTTTTGAGGGCGATGAGCAGTTCTTC.

This clone has a single count. The chain recombines TRBV25-1 with TRBJ1-1; TRBD1 aligns across 10 bases. The CDR3 is 14 amino acids. CDR1 and CDR2 from the germline V gene are MGHDK and SYGVNS. The V segment lost 4 bases and the J segment 4 bases; nucleotides outside the gene matches: 3. This CDR3 is CASSAWTGGTEAFF. The CDR3, as DNA: TGTGCCAGCAGTGCGTGGACAGGGGGCACTGAAGCTTTCTTT.

This rearrangement joins TRBV19 to TRBJ2-1; TRBD2 aligns across 14 bases. This CDR3 contains 17 residues. After removal of 4 bases from V and 4 bases from J, the junction contained 6 bases not matched to a gene. Germline V gives CDR1 LNHDA, CDR2 SQIVND (reference sequence). The CDR3: CASSKGTSGGPYNEQFF. The CDR3 DNA is TGTGCCAGTAGTAAAGGGACTAGCGGGGGACCTTACAATGAGCAGTTCTTC.

The rearrangement joins TRBV6-6 to TRBJ2-3, with 8 bases lining up with TRBD1. The CDR3 length is 15 residues. Looked up from germline, CDR1 is MNHNY and CDR2 is SVGAGI (reference sequence). Losses at the gene ends were 2 bases for V and 4 bases for J; bases not matched to a gene: 5. DNA of the CDR3: TGTGCCAGCAGTTACCTGGCAGGGGGCTCAGATACGCAGTATTTT. Its translation is CASSYLAGGSDTQYF.

This clone was observed a few times. The chain couples TRBV19 to TRBJ1-5, with D possibly being TRBD1 (5 bases). The CDR3 has 14 residues. Germline CDR1 and CDR2: LNHDA and SQIVND (reference sequence). Between the trimmed V and J ends, which lost 8 bases and 1 base, there was a span of 12 bases. The DNA of the CDR3 is TGTGCCAGTCGGTATAGACAGAGCAATCAGCCCCAGCATTTT. Amino acids: CASRYRQSNQPQHF.